This entry describes one T cell receptor (beta chain). This record comes from a study of OX40 agonist ivuxolimab in advanced cancers. The table came from immunoSEQ multiplex PCR; TCRdb's copy has only in-frame clones and leaves some out. The sample yields 20,000 or so clones, approximately 90% seen once. Germline loops: CDR1 LNHNV, CDR2 YYDKDF (reference sequence). The junction had 5 bases not matched to a gene; V was cut back by 5 bases and J by 3 bases. The CDR3 totals 15 residues. The receptor was isolated from an adult with an advanced solid tumor such as melanoma, head and neck, liver or kidney cancer. Source: CD4+ or CD8+ T cells sorted from blood, taken in a trial of the OX40 agonist ivuxolimab. J is TRBJ2-1 and V is TRBV15; the match to TRBD1 covers 9 bases. The CDR3 loop reads CATSPGTGFYNEQFF. CDR3 nucleotides: TGTGCCACCAGCCCCGGGACAGGGTTCTACAATGAGCAGTTCTTC.